Presented here are 16 T cell receptor beta chains from one specimen sequenced in a study of identical twins. TCRdb ran MiXCR on the 5' RACE reads and lists one entry per CDR3 protein. The table lists 500,000 to 600,000 distinct CDR3 sequences, under 25% of them singletons. This same sample was also part of a study on T cells expressing NK-cell markers.

The sequencing sample was made of CD4+ T cells sorted from blood. The receptor set was obtained from a woman aged 18-29 years in good health.

This clonotype has just a few counts. The CDR3 DNA is TGTGCCAGCAGGCTCGGGACAGGGGGCGCTCAGGTCTGGGCCAACGTCCTGACTTTC. Its protein is CASRLGTGGAQVWANVLTF. The chain couples TRBV6-4 to TRBJ2-6, with TRBD1 matching 12 bases. V dropped 6 bases and J dropped 5; count of bases not matched to a gene: 14. The CDR3 consists of 19 residues. Germline assignment: CDR1 MRHNA and CDR2 SNTAGT.

This clonotype was detected many times. The chain couples TRBV6-4 to TRBJ2-1; D remains ambiguous. V gave up 0 bases and J gave up 3 bases, with 9 bases separating them. This CDR3 spans 15 amino acids. The germline CDR1 and CDR2 sequences are MRHNA and SNTAGT. CDR3 amino acids: CASSDSLGGYNEQFF. The CDR3 DNA reads as TGTGCCAGCAGTGACTCGCTCGGCGGCTACAATGAGCAGTTCTTC.

This chain uses TRBV20-1 with TRBJ2-1; no clear D. The CDR3 consists of 12 residues. CDR1 and CDR2 (germline): DFQATT, SNEGSKA (reference sequence). Trimming cost V 5 bases and J 8 bases, with 13 bases left between them. The CDR3 protein is CSADHLSDEQFF. Written as DNA, the CDR3 is TGCAGTGCTGACCACCTCTCTGATGAGCAGTTCTTC.

This clonotype turned up a few times. This rearrangement joins TRBV5-1 to TRBJ1-2; TRBD1 might be the D (5 bases). In germline, CDR1 is SGHRS, CDR2 YFSETQ. CDR3 length equals 15 residues. The ends were cut back, 7 bases at V and 0 bases at J, with 16 bases in the middle. CDR3 region: CASSGGLGTNYGYTF. In DNA, the CDR3 is TGCGCCAGCTCCGGGGGACTGGGTACTAACTATGGCTACACCTTC.

The CDR3 here is CASSRGTGVPGELFF. CDR3 DNA sequence: TGTGCCAGCAGTCGCGGGACAGGGGTACCCGGGGAGCTGTTTTTT. V is TRBV27 and J is TRBJ2-2; 10 bases match TRBD1. The J segment lost 6 bases and the V segment lost 5 bases, leaving 6 bases of the junction unmatched. CDR1 is MNHEY, CDR2 SMNVEV, per germline (reference sequence). This CDR3 contains 15 residues.

The chain recombines TRBV12-3 or TRBV12-4 with TRBJ1-2, with 9 bases that match TRBD1. CDR3 length: 13 residues. J lost 14 bases, V lost 6 bases, and 13 bases had no gene match. The CDR3 DNA follows: TGTGCCAGCAGGAACTCTGGGACAGGGCCTGTAACCTTC. Protein sequence: CASRNSGTGPVTF.

The chain's CDR3 is CSARPPGLEAAEAFF. DNA of the CDR3: TGCAGTGCTAGGCCCCCTGGGCTGGAGGCGGCTGAAGCTTTCTTT. The V call is TRBV20-1, the J call TRBJ1-1; D not resolved. V lost 3 bases to trimming and J lost 6 bases, with 20 bases between them. Germline V gene data show CDR1 as DFQATT and CDR2 as SNEGSKA (reference sequence). The CDR3 is 15 amino acids.

This clonotype was observed a handful of times. This chain uses TRBV9 with TRBJ1-6; D is ambiguous. Germline V lookup: CDR1 SGDLS, CDR2 YYNGEE. V was clipped by 0 bases and J by 3 bases, with 7 bases between them. The CDR3 is made up of 15 amino acids. The CDR3 sequence is CASSVDGRYNSPLHF. The CDR3 bases are TGTGCCAGCAGCGTAGATGGGCGCTATAATTCACCCCTCCACTTT. Full variable domain (remainder filled in from reference TRBV9 and TRBJ1-6): DSGVTQTPKHLITATGQRVTLRCSPRSGDLSVYWYQQSLDQGLQFLIQYYNGEERAKGNILERFSAQQFPDLHSELNLSSLELGDSALYFCASSVDGRYNSPLHFGNGTRLTVT.

This clonotype was counted ten times or more. The chain is built from TRBV3-1 and TRBJ2-7; D not resolved. This CDR3 is built from 12 residues. V gave up 3 bases and J gave up 2 bases, with 5 bases separating them. The germline CDR1 and CDR2 sequences are LGHDT and YNNKEL (reference sequence). The CDR3 DNA is TGTGCCAGCAGCCATAGAGCCTACGAGCAGTACTTC. It encodes CASSHRAYEQYF.

This chain joins TRBV6-1 and TRBJ2-1, with 8 bases fitting TRBD2. V dropped 3 bases and J dropped 8; count of bases not matched to a gene: 6. The CDR3 consists of 14 residues. Germline V gene data show CDR1 as MNHNS and CDR2 as SASEGT. The CDR3 spells CASSELAGGDEQFF. The CDR3 nucleotides read TGTGCCAGCAGTGAGCTGGCGGGAGGTGATGAGCAGTTCTTC.

This clonotype was recorded many times. The J gene is TRBJ2-3, the V gene TRBV12-3 or TRBV12-4; 7 bases are a match to TRBD1. The CDR3 runs 15 residues. Unmatched junction bases numbered 5, after V lost 5 bases and J lost 0 bases. The DNA for the CDR3 is TGTGCCAGCAGTCAGGGGGTAACTAGCACAGATACGCAGTATTTT. This sequence encodes CASSQGVTSTDTQYF.

The table lists this clonotype with many counts. The V call is TRBV27, the J call TRBJ2-7; no firm D call. The CDR3 runs 13 residues. Germline V gene sequence: CDR1 MNHEY, CDR2 SMNVEV (reference sequence). Trimming pared 5 bases from V and 9 bases from J, leaving 17 bases between. The CDR3 protein is CASSELPYERQYF. The CDR3 DNA reads as TGTGCCAGCAGTGAGCTACCCTACGAGCGGCAGTACTTC.

V is TRBV20-1 and J is TRBJ2-1, with D possibly TRBD1 on 5 matching bases. Trimming took 3 bases from V and 10 from J, leaving 19 bases between them. This CDR3 comprises 14 residues. CDR1 is DFQATT, CDR2 SNEGSKA, per germline (reference sequence). The CDR3 loop reads CSARSDKSHREQFF. DNA for the CDR3: TGCAGTGCTAGGAGCGACAAATCCCACAGGGAGCAGTTCTTC.

This clonotype has just a few counts. The chain has TRBV7-9 and TRBJ2-1; 11 bases match TRBD2. There are 17 residues in the CDR3. Germline V lookup: CDR1 SEHNR, CDR2 FQNEAQ (reference sequence). V lost 5 bases, J lost 2 bases, and 8 bases stayed unmatched. The CDR3 DNA reads TGTGCCAGCAGCCCAGGTTTTAGCGGGAGGGCCTACAATGAGCAGTTCTTC. Translating gives CASSPGFSGRAYNEQFF.

V gene TRBV20-1 combines with J gene TRBJ2-3, with D perhaps TRBD1 or TRBD2 (5 bases each). This CDR3 is 12 amino acids long. CDR1 and CDR2 from the germline V gene are DFQATT and SNEGSKA (reference sequence). Trimming pared 4 bases from V and 4 bases from J, leaving 9 bases between. The CDR3 DNA is TGCAGTGCTAAACGGGGCCCAGATACGCAGTATTTT. Protein sequence: CSAKRGPDTQYF.

This clonotype was seen at least ten times. The V gene is TRBV11-2, the J gene TRBJ2-5, with no clear D. In germline, CDR1 is SGHAT, CDR2 FQNNGV. The CDR3 sequence is 13 residues long. V shed 5 bases and J shed 4 bases, with 11 bases lying between them. This CDR3 is CASSMDPLETQYF. In DNA, the CDR3 is TGTGCCAGCAGCATGGACCCCTTAGAGACCCAGTACTTC.